This T cell receptor beta chain comes out of a study of regulatory T cells in long-lasting Graves disease. Per germline, CDR1 SGHTA and CDR2 FQGNSA. The length of the CDR3 is 16 residues. The ends lost 4 bases at V and 1 base at J; junction bases unmatched: 5. Findings and limits, study-wide: Persistent cases of Graves' showed reduced TCR diversity relative to newly diagnosed patients.

For TCR beta, libraries came from iRepertoire HTBI primers and Arm-PCR of CDR3 regions. In TCRdb, the multiplex PCR reads were re-called with MiXCR into one record per CDR3 protein. The data hold about 530,000 distinct CDR3 sequences, with around 15% observed a single time. There are a few counts of this clonotype. The antigen is not known. Time point denoted: newly diagnosed GD, antithyroid drugs for less than 3 months. PBMCs were the source of the RNA used for TCR sequencing. This sample also appeared in a second study, on T cells in Graves' hyperthyroidism and ophthalmopathy. That study adds: An initial round of RT-PCR targeting the TCR CDR3 relied on the HTBI primer set.

This clonotype was sampled from a woman aged 40-65 years with Graves disease. The specimen was peripheral blood mononuclear cells (PBMCs), collected at new diagnosis, from a patient treated with antithyroid drugs. V usage is TRBV7-2 and J usage is TRBJ2-5, with 11 bases fitting TRBD2. Here the CDR3 reads CASSSGLADLQETQYF. CDR3 DNA sequence: TGTGCCAGCAGCTCGGGACTAGCGGACCTCCAAGAGACCCAGTACTTC.